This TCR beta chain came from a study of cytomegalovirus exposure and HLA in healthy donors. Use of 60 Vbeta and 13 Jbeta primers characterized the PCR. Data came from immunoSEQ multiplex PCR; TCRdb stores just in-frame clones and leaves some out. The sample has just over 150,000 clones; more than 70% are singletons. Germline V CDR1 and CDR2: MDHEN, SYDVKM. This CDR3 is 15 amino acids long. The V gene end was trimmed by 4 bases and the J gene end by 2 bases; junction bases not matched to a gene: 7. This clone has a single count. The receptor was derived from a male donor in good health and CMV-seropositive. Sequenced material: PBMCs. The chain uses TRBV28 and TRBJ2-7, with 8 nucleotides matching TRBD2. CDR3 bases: TGTGCCAGCAGTTCTCTAACGGGAGGGCCCTACGAGCAGTACTTC. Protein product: CASSSLTGGPYEQYF. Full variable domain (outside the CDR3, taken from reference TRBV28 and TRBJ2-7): DVKVTQSSRYLVKRTGEKVFLECVQDMDHENMFWYRQDPGLGLRLIYFSYDVKMKEKGDIPEGYSVSREKKERFSLILESASTNQTSMYLCASSSLTGGPYEQYFGPGTRLTVT.